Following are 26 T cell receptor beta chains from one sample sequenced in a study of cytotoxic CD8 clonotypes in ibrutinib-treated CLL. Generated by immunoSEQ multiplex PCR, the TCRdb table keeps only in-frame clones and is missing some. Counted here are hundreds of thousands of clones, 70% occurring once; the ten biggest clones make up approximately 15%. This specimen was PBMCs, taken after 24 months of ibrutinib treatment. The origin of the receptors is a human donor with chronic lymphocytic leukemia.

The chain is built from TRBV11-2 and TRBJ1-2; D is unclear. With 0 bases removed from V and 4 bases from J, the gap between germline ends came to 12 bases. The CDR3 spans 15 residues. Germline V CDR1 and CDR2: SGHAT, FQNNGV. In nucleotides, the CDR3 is TGTGCCAGCAGCTTAGATCACAGCTCCTTCTATGGCTACACCTTC. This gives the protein CASSLDHSSFYGYTF.

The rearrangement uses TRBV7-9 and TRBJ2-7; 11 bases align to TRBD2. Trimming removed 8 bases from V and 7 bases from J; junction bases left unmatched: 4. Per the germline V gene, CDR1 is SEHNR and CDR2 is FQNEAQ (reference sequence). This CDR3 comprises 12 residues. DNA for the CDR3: TGTGCCAGCGGTAGACTAGCGGGGGAGCAGTACTTC. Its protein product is CASGRLAGEQYF. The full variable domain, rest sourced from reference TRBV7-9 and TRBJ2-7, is DTGVSQNPRHKITKRGQNVTFRCDPISEHNRLYWYRQTLGQGPEFLTYFQNEAQLEKSRLLSDRFSAERPKGSFSTLEIQRTEQGDSAMYLCASGRLAGEQYFGPGTRLTVT.

For the CDR3, the DNA is TGTGCCAGCTCACCACCGAATAGAGGAAACATTCAGTACTTC. Amino acids: CASSPPNRGNIQYF. The V gene is TRBV18, the J gene TRBJ2-4; D gene unclear. The CDR3 loop spans 14 amino acids. Germline values: CDR1 KGHSH, CDR2 LQKENI. Between the trimmed V and J ends, which lost 0 bases and 6 bases, there was a span of 9 bases.

The CDR3 DNA reads TGTGCCAGTAGTTCTGGAGGGGTGCCTGGGTCCTACAATGAGCAGTTCTTC. It specifies CASSSGGVPGSYNEQFF. The chain couples TRBV19 to TRBJ2-1; D may be TRBD2 (6 bases). The V end was cut by 5 bases, the J end by 1 base, with 18 bases between. Germline CDR1 LNHDA, CDR2 SQIVND (reference sequence). The CDR3 consists of 17 residues. Using reference TRBV19 and TRBJ2-1 for the parts outside the CDR3, the full variable domain is DGGITQSPKYLFRKEGQNVTLSCEQNLNHDAMYWYRQDPGQGLRLIYYSQIVNDFQKGDIAEGYSVSREKKESFPLTVTSAQKNPTAFYLCASSSGGVPGSYNEQFFGPGTRLTVL.

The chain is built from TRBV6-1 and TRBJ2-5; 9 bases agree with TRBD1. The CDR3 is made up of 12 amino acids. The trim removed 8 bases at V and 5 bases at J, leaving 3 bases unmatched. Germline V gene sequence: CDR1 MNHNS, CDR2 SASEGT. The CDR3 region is CASGGTGETQYF. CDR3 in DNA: TGTGCCAGCGGGGGGACAGGGGAGACCCAGTACTTC.

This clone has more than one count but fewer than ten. The DNA of the CDR3 is TGTGCCAGCAGTACACATAGAACAAGCACAGATACGCAGTATTTT. This encodes CASSTHRTSTDTQYF. This chain links TRBV27 with TRBJ2-3; the D is unclear. Trimming took 5 bases from V and 0 from J, leaving 12 bases between them. Germline assignment: CDR1 MNHEY and CDR2 SMNVEV (reference sequence). The CDR3 length is 15 residues.

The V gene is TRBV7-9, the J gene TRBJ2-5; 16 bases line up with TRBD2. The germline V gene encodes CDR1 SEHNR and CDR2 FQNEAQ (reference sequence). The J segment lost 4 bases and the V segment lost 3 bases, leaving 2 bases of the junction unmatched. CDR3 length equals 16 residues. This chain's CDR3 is CASSFGTSGGAETQYF. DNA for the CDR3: TGTGCCAGCAGCTTCGGGACTAGCGGGGGGGCAGAGACCCAGTACTTC.

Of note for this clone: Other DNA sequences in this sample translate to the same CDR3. CDR3 protein: CASSLGGSSYNEQFF. CDR3 in DNA: TGTGCCAGCAGCTTAGGTGGGAGCTCCTACAATGAGCAGTTCTTC. The chain is built from TRBV11-2 and TRBJ2-1; maybe TRBD2 (5 bases). V was trimmed by 1 base and J by 0 bases, leaving 7 bases between them. In germline, CDR1 is SGHAT, CDR2 FQNNGV. This CDR3 spans 15 amino acids. Complete variable domain (other parts from reference TRBV11-2 and TRBJ2-1): EAGVAQSPRYKIIEKRQSVAFWCNPISGHATLYWYQQILGQGPKLLIQFQNNGVVDDSQLPKDRFSAERLKGVDSTLKIQPAKLEDSAVYLCASSLGGSSYNEQFFGPGTRLTVL.

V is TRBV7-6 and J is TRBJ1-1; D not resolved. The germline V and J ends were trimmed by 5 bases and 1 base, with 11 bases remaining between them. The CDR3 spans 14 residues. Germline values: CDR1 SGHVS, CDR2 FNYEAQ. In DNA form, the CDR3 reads TGTGCCAGCAGCCTACCGGACCGGAACACTGAAGCTTTCTTT. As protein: CASSLPDRNTEAFF.

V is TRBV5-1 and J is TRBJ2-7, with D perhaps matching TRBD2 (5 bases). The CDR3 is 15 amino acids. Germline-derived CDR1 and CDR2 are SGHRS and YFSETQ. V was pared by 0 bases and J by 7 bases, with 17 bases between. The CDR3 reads CASSLGREPSGEQYF. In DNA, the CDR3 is TGCGCCAGCAGCTTGGGCCGGGAACCTTCGGGGGAGCAGTACTTC. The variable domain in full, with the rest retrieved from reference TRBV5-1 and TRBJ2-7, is KAGVTQTPRYLIKTRGQQVTLSCSPISGHRSVSWYQQTPGQGLQFLFEYFSETQRNKGNFPGRFSGRQFSNSRSEMNVSTLELGDSALYLCASSLGREPSGEQYFGPGTRLTVT.

Here the CDR3 reads CASSLRQGADTQYF. The CDR3, as DNA: TGTGCCAGCAGCCTTAGACAGGGGGCAGATACGCAGTATTTT. This chain uses TRBV14 with TRBJ2-3; TRBD1 agrees at 9 bases. V lost 4 bases, J lost 4 bases, and 3 bases stayed unmatched. Germline lookup yields CDR1 SGHDN and CDR2 FVKESK. The CDR3 extends over 14 amino acids.

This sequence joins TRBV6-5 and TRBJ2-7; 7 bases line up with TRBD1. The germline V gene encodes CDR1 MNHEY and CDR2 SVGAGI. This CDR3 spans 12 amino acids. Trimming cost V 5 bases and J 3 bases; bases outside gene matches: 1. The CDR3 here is CASSRQGYEQYF. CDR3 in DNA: TGTGCCAGCAGTCGACAGGGCTACGAGCAGTACTTC.

The chain's CDR3 is CASSLQFYYEQYF. CDR3 bases: TGTGCCAGCAGCTTGCAGTTCTACTACGAGCAGTACTTC. This chain joins TRBV5-5 and TRBJ2-7, with no clear D. Germline lookup yields CDR1 SGHKS and CDR2 YYEKEE (reference sequence). There are 13 residues in the CDR3. Trimming left V 1 base short and J 3 bases short, with 8 bases between.

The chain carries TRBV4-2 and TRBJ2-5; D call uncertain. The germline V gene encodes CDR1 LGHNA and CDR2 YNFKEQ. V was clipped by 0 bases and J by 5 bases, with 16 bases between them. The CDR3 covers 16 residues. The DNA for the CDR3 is TGTGCCAGCAGCCAAGAGGGTGGGCTTCCCACGGAGACCCAGTACTTC. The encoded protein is CASSQEGGLPTETQYF.

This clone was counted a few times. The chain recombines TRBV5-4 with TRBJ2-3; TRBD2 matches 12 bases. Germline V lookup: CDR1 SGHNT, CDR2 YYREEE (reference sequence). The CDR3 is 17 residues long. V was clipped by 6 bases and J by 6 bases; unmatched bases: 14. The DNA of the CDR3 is TGTGCCAGCACCATTCAGCTAGCGGGAGGGGCGGTCGATACGCAGTATTTT. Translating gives CASTIQLAGGAVDTQYF.

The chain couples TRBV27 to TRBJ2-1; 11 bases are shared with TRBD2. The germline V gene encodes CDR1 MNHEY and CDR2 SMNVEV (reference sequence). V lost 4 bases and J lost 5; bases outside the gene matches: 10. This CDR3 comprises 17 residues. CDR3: CASSSYSGRAPHNEQFF. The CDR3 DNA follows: TGTGCCAGCAGTTCATATAGCGGGAGGGCCCCCCACAATGAGCAGTTCTTC.

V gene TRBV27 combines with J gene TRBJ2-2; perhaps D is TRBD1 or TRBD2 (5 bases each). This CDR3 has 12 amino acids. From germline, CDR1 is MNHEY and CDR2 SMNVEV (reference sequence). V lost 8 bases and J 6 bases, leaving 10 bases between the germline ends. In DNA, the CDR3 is TGTGCCAGCTGGCAGGGACCCGGGGAGCTGTTTTTT. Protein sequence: CASWQGPGELFF.

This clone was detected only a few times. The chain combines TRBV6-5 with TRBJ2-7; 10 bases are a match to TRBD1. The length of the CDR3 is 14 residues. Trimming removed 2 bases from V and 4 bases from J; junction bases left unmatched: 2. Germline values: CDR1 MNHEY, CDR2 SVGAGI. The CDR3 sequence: CASSYRDRGYEQYF. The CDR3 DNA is TGTGCCAGCAGTTACCGGGACAGGGGATACGAGCAGTACTTC.

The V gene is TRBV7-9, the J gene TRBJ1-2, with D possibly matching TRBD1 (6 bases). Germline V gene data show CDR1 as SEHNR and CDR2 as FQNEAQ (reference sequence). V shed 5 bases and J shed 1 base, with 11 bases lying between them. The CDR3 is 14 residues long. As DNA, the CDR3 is TGTGCCAGCAGCGCGACAGGCCTTAACTATGGCTACACCTTC. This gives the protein CASSATGLNYGYTF.

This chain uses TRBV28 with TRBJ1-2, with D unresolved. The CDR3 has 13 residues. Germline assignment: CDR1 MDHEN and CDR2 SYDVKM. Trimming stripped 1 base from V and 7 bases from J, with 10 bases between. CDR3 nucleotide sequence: TGTGCCAGCAGTTTATTCCGGGCGGGTGGCTACACCTTC. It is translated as CASSLFRAGGYTF.

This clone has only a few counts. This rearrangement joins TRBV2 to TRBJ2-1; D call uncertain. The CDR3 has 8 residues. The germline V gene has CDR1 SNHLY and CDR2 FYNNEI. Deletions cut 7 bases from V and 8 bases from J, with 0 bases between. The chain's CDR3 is CASNEQFF. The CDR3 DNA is TGTGCCAGCAATGAGCAGTTCTTC.

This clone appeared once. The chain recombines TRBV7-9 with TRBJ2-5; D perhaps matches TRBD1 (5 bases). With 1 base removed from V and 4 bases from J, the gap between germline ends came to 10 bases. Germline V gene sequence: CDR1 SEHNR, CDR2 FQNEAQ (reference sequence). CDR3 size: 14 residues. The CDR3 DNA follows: TGTGCCAGCAGCTTAGTGCAGGGTTCAGAGACCCAGTACTTC. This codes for CASSLVQGSETQYF.

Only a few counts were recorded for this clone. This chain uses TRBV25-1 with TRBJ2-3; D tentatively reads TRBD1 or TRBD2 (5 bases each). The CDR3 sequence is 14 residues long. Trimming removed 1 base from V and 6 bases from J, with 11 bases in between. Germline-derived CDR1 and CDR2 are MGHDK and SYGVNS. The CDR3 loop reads CASSESGPPDTQYF. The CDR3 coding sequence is TGTGCCAGCAGTGAATCGGGGCCGCCGGATACGCAGTATTTT.

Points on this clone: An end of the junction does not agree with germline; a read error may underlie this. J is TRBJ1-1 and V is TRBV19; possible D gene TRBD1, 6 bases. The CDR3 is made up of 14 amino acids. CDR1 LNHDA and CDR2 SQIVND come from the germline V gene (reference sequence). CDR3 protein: CASREGGKNSEAFF. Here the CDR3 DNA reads TGTGCCAGTAGGGAAGGGGGAAAGAACTCTGAAGCTTTCTTT.

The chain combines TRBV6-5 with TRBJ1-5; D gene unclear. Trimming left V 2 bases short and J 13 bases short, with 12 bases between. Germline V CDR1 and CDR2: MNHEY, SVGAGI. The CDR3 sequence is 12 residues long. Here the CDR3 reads CASSYPSVPQHF. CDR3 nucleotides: TGTGCCAGCAGTTACCCGTCCGTCCCACAGCATTTT.

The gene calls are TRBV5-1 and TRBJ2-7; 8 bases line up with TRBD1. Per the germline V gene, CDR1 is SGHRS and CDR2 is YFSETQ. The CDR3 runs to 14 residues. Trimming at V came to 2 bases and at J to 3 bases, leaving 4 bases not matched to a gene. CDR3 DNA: TGCGCCAGCAGCTTCCGGGACAGGCACTACGAGCAGTACTTC. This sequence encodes CASSFRDRHYEQYF.